The 30 T cell receptor beta chains given below trace back to one sample, sequenced in a study of T cell responses to AZD1222 COVID-19 vaccine. Clones were sequenced by immunoSEQ multiplex PCR, and TCRdb holds only the in-frame ones, with some missing. The data show some 120,000 clones, roughly 88% seen once. The sample here was peripheral blood, taken on day 0 of AZD1222 vaccination. The receptors were gathered from an adult in good health.

CDR3 nucleotide sequence: TGTGCCAGCAGGGACAGGGGGATCGCAGATACGCAGTATTTT. Amino acids: CASRDRGIADTQYF. The J gene is TRBJ2-3, the V gene TRBV6-5; TRBD1 aligns across 10 bases. Germline-derived CDR1 and CDR2 are MNHEY and SVGAGI. The ends lost 6 bases at V and 4 bases at J; junction bases unmatched: 4. The CDR3 consists of 14 residues.

This clone occurred once. This chain joins TRBV5-6 and TRBJ2-7; D unresolved. Germline CDR1 SGHDT, CDR2 YYEEEE. The CDR3 has 14 amino acids. Trimming cost V 2 bases and J 5 bases, with 14 bases left between them. The CDR3 DNA follows: TGTGCCAGCAGCTTCTTGAACGTTGACCACGAGCAGTACTTC. Translating it yields CASSFLNVDHEQYF.

Only one count was recorded for this clone. V gene TRBV6-5 combines with J gene TRBJ2-3; 8 bases line up with TRBD2. Per the germline V gene, CDR1 is MNHEY and CDR2 is SVGAGI. V dropped 5 bases and J dropped 0; count of bases not matched to a gene: 4. The CDR3 loop spans 15 amino acids. The CDR3 region is CASSSGSPSTDTQYF. The CDR3, as DNA: TGTGCCAGCAGTAGCGGGAGTCCTAGCACAGATACGCAGTATTTT.

The V call is TRBV19, the J call TRBJ2-7; D possibly corresponds to TRBD2 (5 bases). The CDR3 runs to 15 residues. Between the trimmed V and J ends, which lost 7 bases and 6 bases, there was a span of 22 bases. Germline V CDR1 and CDR2: LNHDA, SQIVND (reference sequence). The CDR3 loop is CASNPMSGMKGEQYF. CDR3 DNA sequence: TGTGCCAGTAACCCAATGTCCGGGATGAAGGGCGAGCAGTACTTC.

The chain combines TRBV9 with TRBJ2-1; possibly TRBD2 for D (6 bases). Looked up from germline, CDR1 is SGDLS and CDR2 is YYNGEE. V gave up 0 bases and J gave up 0 bases, with 7 bases separating them. The CDR3 is 15 residues long. The CDR3 is CASSVVGSSYNEQFF. DNA for the CDR3: TGTGCCAGCAGCGTAGTCGGGAGCTCCTACAATGAGCAGTTCTTC.

The chain uses TRBV3-1 (or the pseudogene TRBV3-2) and TRBJ2-1; TRBD2 matches at 13 bases. V shed 4 bases, J shed 6 bases, and the junction held 6 bases outside the gene matches. Germline CDR1 LGHDT, CDR2 YNNKEL (reference sequence). The CDR3 is 16 amino acids. The CDR3 is CASSPATSGGINEQFF. The CDR3 DNA is TGTGCCAGCAGCCCAGCGACTAGCGGGGGGATCAATGAGCAGTTCTTC.

The chain joins TRBV18 to TRBJ1-3; 8 bases agree with TRBD1. CDR1 is KGHSH, CDR2 LQKENI, per germline. The CDR3 loop spans 14 amino acids. The ends lost 4 bases at V and 2 bases at J; junction bases unmatched: 1. CDR3 DNA sequence: TGTGCCAGCTCACGGACAGGGACTGGAAACACCATATATTTT. It yields the protein CASSRTGTGNTIYF.

This clone was recorded once. V is TRBV29-1 and J is TRBJ1-5, with 7 bases aligning to TRBD1. The CDR3 is made up of 13 amino acids. CDR1 is SQVTM, CDR2 ANQGSEA, per germline. The V gene end was trimmed by 4 bases and the J gene end by 4 bases; junction bases not matched to a gene: 4. For the CDR3, the DNA is TGCAGCGTTGGGACAGGAACTAATCAGCCCCAGCATTTT. This codes for CSVGTGTNQPQHF.

This clone was recorded a few times. This chain uses TRBV7-6 with TRBJ2-7; 8 bases align to TRBD1. With V trimmed by 5 bases and J by 2 bases, 8 bases remained unmatched. The CDR3 totals 15 residues. In germline, CDR1 is SGHVS, CDR2 FNYEAQ. The CDR3 coding sequence is TGTGCCAGCAGCCTAGAGACAGGGGCCGCCTACGAGCAGTACTTC. Translating gives CASSLETGAAYEQYF.

This chain joins TRBV7-9 and TRBJ1-4; a possible D gene is TRBD1 (6 bases). The V and J ends lost 6 bases and 6 bases respectively, with 17 bases between them. CDR3 length: 15 amino acids. The V gene's germline CDR1 is SEHNR and CDR2 FQNEAQ (reference sequence). The CDR3 DNA is TGTGCCAGCAGTAAGCCTAGGCAGGGGTATGAAAAACTGTTTTTT. It translates to CASSKPRQGYEKLFF.

The rearrangement uses TRBV10-1 and TRBJ2-7, with TRBD1 identical over 8 bases. The CDR3 extends over 16 amino acids. J lost 6 bases, V lost 2 bases, and 12 bases had no gene match. Germline assignment: CDR1 WNHNN and CDR2 SYGVQD (reference sequence). The CDR3 nucleotides read TGCGCCAGCAGTGAGAGGCTAACAGGGGGGTTTTCCGAGCAGTACTTC. Protein sequence: CASSERLTGGFSEQYF.

V and J are TRBV4-3 and TRBJ2-7; D is unclear. The V gene's germline CDR1 is LGHNA and CDR2 YSLEER. CDR3 length: 16 residues. V was cut by 2 bases and J by 1 base, with 15 bases left in between. The CDR3 DNA is TGCGCCAGCAGCCAATATAGCTCCACCTTATCCTACGAGCAGTACTTC. Translated, it gives CASSQYSSTLSYEQYF.

This CDR3 reads CAWSVLGDSNTGELFF. CDR3 DNA sequence: TGTGCCTGGAGTGTACTTGGGGATTCGAACACCGGGGAGCTGTTTTTT. The chain has TRBV30 and TRBJ2-2, with D unresolved. CDR1 and CDR2 from the germline V gene are GTSNPN and SVGIG (reference sequence). V was cut by 0 bases and J by 0 bases, with 11 bases left in between. The CDR3 spans 16 residues.

The rearrangement links TRBV5-5 to TRBJ2-1, with TRBD1 identical over 7 bases. This CDR3 spans 14 amino acids. Germline CDR1 and CDR2: SGHKS and YYEKEE (reference sequence). Trimming at V came to 2 bases and at J to 7 bases, leaving 6 bases not matched to a gene. DNA for the CDR3: TGTGCCAGCAGCTTCGGGACAGCAAGAAATGAGCAGTTCTTC. This sequence encodes CASSFGTARNEQFF.

The chain links TRBV4-2 to TRBJ2-2, with a tentative D call TRBD1 (6 bases). The CDR3 runs 12 residues. CDR1 is LGHNA, CDR2 YNFKEQ, per germline. V dropped 0 bases and J dropped 10 bases, with 6 bases sitting between them. CDR3 region: CASSQEGAELFF. The CDR3 DNA reads TGTGCCAGCAGCCAAGAGGGGGCGGAGCTGTTTTTT.

The V gene is TRBV3-1 (or the pseudogene TRBV3-2), the J gene TRBJ1-5; D is uncertain. Germline V gene sequence: CDR1 LGHDT, CDR2 YNNKEL (reference sequence). CDR3 length: 15 amino acids. With 3 bases removed from V and 0 bases from J, the gap between germline ends came to 9 bases. The CDR3 bases are TGTGCCAGCAGCCAGGATCAAGTTAGCAATCAGCCCCAGCATTTT. Translation: CASSQDQVSNQPQHF.

By share of the sample, this clone is medium-sized. This chain connects TRBV6-2 or TRBV6-3 to TRBJ2-1; 10 nucleotides line up with TRBD2. The V and J ends lost 6 bases and 6 bases, in that order; junction bases with no gene match: 11. CDR3 length: 16 residues. Germline CDR1 MNHEY, CDR2 SVGEGT. As DNA, the CDR3 is TGTGCCAGCAGCCAGAGGACTAGCGGAAATCGCAATGAGCAGTTCTTC. It yields the protein CASSQRTSGNRNEQFF.

The rearrangement links TRBV7-2 to TRBJ2-3; 10 bases are shared with TRBD2. V shed 5 bases and J 3 bases; nucleotides not matched to a gene: 17. The CDR3 is made up of 19 amino acids. Germline V gene data show CDR1 as SGHTA and CDR2 as FQGNSA. The CDR3 is CASSHRLAASGRTTDTQYF. CDR3 in DNA: TGTGCCAGCAGCCACCGTCTGGCGGCTAGCGGGAGAACAACAGATACGCAGTATTTT.

The genes are TRBV10-3 and TRBJ1-4, with a possible D match to TRBD1 (5 bases). Germline CDR1 ENHRY, CDR2 SYGVKD. CDR3 length: 15 amino acids. V lost 3 bases to trimming and J lost 4 bases, with 12 bases between them. DNA of the CDR3: TGTGCCATCAGTGAAAGTGGGGCCAGTAATGAAAAACTGTTTTTT. Residues: CAISESGASNEKLFF.

This sequence joins TRBV24-1 and TRBJ2-1, with 7 positions matching TRBD1. The junction had 11 bases not matched to a gene; V was cut back by 4 bases and J by 9 bases. Per germline, CDR1 KGHDR and CDR2 SFDVKD. The CDR3 sequence is 15 residues long. The CDR3 loop is CATSDTPDRSVEQFF. In DNA form, the CDR3 reads TGTGCCACCAGTGACACCCCGGACAGGTCCGTTGAGCAGTTCTTC.

The rearrangement links TRBV11-2 to TRBJ2-7; 7 bases fit TRBD1. Per germline, CDR1 SGHAT and CDR2 FQNNGV. The J segment lost 5 bases and the V segment lost 6 bases, leaving 7 bases of the junction unmatched. CDR3 length: 13 amino acids. CDR3 loop: CASRTTGTNEQYF. The CDR3 region has the DNA TGTGCCAGCAGGACGACAGGGACGAACGAGCAGTACTTC.

The chain couples TRBV10-3 to TRBJ2-5; TRBD1 aligns across 9 bases. The germline gives CDR1 ENHRY, CDR2 SYGVKD. CDR3 length: 16 amino acids. Trimming removed 8 bases from V and 4 bases from J; junction bases left unmatched: 14. CDR3 DNA sequence: TGTGCCATCTGTGCTCGGGACAGGGTTTCTAGAGAGACCCAGTACTTC. It is translated as CAICARDRVSRETQYF.

J is TRBJ2-7 and V is TRBV27; 7 nucleotides line up with TRBD2. V dropped 7 bases and J dropped 2; count of bases not matched to a gene: 14. The CDR3 is 16 residues long. Germline lookup yields CDR1 MNHEY and CDR2 SMNVEV (reference sequence). The CDR3 is CASKPTRGGGTYEQYF. The CDR3 nucleotides are TGTGCCAGCAAACCCACCCGCGGCGGGGGAACCTACGAGCAGTACTTC.

The genes are TRBV12-3 or TRBV12-4 and TRBJ1-5; D is possibly TRBD1 (5 bases). This CDR3 is 13 amino acids long. V was clipped by 5 bases and J by 3 bases, with 8 bases between them. CDR3 amino acids: CASSQTDNQPQHF. The DNA of the CDR3 is TGTGCCAGCAGTCAGACAGACAATCAGCCCCAGCATTTT.

The chain has TRBV6-5 and TRBJ1-2, with 7 bases matching TRBD1. The V segment lost 6 bases and the J segment 5 bases; nucleotides outside the gene matches: 9. Germline CDR1 and CDR2: MNHEY and SVGAGI. The CDR3 is made up of 14 amino acids. CDR3 sequence: CASRETGSLYGYTF. The CDR3 nucleotides read TGTGCCAGCAGGGAGACAGGGTCTCTATATGGCTACACCTTC.

This rearrangement joins TRBV5-1 to TRBJ2-5; 7 nucleotides align to TRBD1. V was clipped by 2 bases and J by 3 bases; unmatched bases: 7. This CDR3 spans 15 amino acids. The V gene's germline CDR1 is SGHRS and CDR2 YFSETQ. CDR3 coding DNA: TGCGCCAGCAGCTTTAGCGACAGGGCGAAAGAGACCCAGTACTTC. Translating it yields CASSFSDRAKETQYF.

In this sample, this clone turned up once. The chain combines TRBV11-2 with TRBJ2-3; D may be TRBD2 (5 bases). V shed 1 base and J shed 6 bases, with 8 bases lying between them. Germline V lookup: CDR1 SGHAT, CDR2 FQNNGV. CDR3 size: 13 residues. The CDR3 loop reads CASSLGPGDTQYF. In nucleotides, the CDR3 is TGTGCCAGCAGCTTAGGACCGGGGGATACGCAGTATTTT.

V gene TRBV21-1 combines with J gene TRBJ2-7; TRBD1 was called by the table and not checked on the DNA. TRBV21-1 is a recognized pseudogene. This CDR3 is 15 amino acids long. The CDR3 reads CASSKEGQSDYEQYF. The CDR3, as DNA: TGTGCCAGCAGCAAAGAGGGGCAGTCTGACTACGAGCAGTACTTC.

This clone was detected once. The rearrangement uses TRBV19 and TRBJ2-5; 7 nucleotides match TRBD1. V lost 2 bases to trimming and J lost 5 bases; unmatched junction nucleotides: 2. Germline V gene lookup returns CDR1 LNHDA and CDR2 SQIVND (reference sequence). There are 13 residues in the CDR3. The CDR3 sequence is CASSIPDRETQYF. In DNA form, the CDR3 reads TGTGCCAGTAGTATACCGGACAGGGAGACCCAGTACTTC.

The chain employs TRBV19 and TRBJ1-5; D is perhaps TRBD1 (6 bases). Germline V gene sequence: CDR1 LNHDA, CDR2 SQIVND (reference sequence). CDR3 length equals 14 residues. Trimming left V 7 bases short and J 1 base short, with 11 bases between. The CDR3 DNA reads TGTGCCAGTAACATGCAGGGGAGCAATCAGCCCCAGCATTTT. Residues: CASNMQGSNQPQHF.